This is a list of T cell receptor beta chains from one sample in a study of cytomegalovirus exposure and HLA in healthy donors. Sequencing was performed with immunoSEQ multiplex PCR; in TCRdb, only in-frame clones are kept and a portion is missing. This sample has around 150,000 clones, with approximately 60% found just once. The sample consisted of PBMCs. These receptors originate from a woman aged 55-70 years in good health and CMV-seropositive. Each CDR3 is given with its conserved first and last residue. D genes are given only for firm matches. Size is omitted from some rows. Given values are once, few, many or a class for expanded clones.

clone size: -; J gene: TRBJ2-3; D gene: -; V gene: TRBV15; CDR3 DNA: TGTGCCACCAGCAGAGATTCAACGGGATCGGATACGCAGTATTTT; CDR3 protein: CATSRDSTGSDTQYF
clone size: -; J gene: TRBJ2-5; D gene: TRBD2; V gene: TRBV19; CDR3 DNA: TGTGCCAGTAGTAGATGGCGGGGGGCCGAGAGGGAGACCCAGTACTTC; CDR3 protein: CASSRWRGAERETQYF
clone size: few; J gene: TRBJ1-1; D gene: -; V gene: TRBV19; CDR3 DNA: TGTGCCAGTAGTTTCTTAGACGGGACTGAAGCTTTCTTT; CDR3 protein: CASSFLDGTEAFF
clone size: -; J gene: TRBJ2-4; D gene: TRBD2; V gene: TRBV19; CDR3 DNA: TGTGCCAGTAGTCCCGGGACTAGCGGGAGGGAAAACATTCAGTACTTC; CDR3 protein: CASSPGTSGRENIQYF
clone size: once; J gene: TRBJ1-6; D gene: TRBD1; V gene: TRBV6-1; CDR3 DNA: TGTGCCAGCAGCCACTGGGACAGACCAGCACCCCTCCACTTT; CDR3 protein: CASSHWDRPAPLHF
clone size: few; J gene: TRBJ2-1; D gene: -; V gene: TRBV28; CDR3 DNA: TGTGCCAGCAGTCCACAGGCTCTTAGGTCCAATGAGCAGTTCTTC; CDR3 protein: CASSPQALRSNEQFF
clone size: -; J gene: TRBJ2-7; D gene: TRBD2; V gene: TRBV7-6; CDR3 DNA: TGTGCCAGCAGCTTAGATGAGCGGGAGGGCCGCTTGAACGAGCAGTACTTC; CDR3 protein: CASSLDEREGRLNEQYF
clone size: -; J gene: TRBJ2-1; D gene: -; V gene: TRBV15; CDR3 DNA: TGTGCCACCAGGAAAGACAGCTACAATGAGCAGTTCTTC; CDR3 protein: CATRKDSYNEQFF
clone size: -; J gene: TRBJ2-1; D gene: -; V gene: TRBV29-1; CDR3 DNA: TGCAGCGCTACGGATCGACGGAGTTCCTACAATGAGCAGTTCTTC; CDR3 protein: CSATDRRSSYNEQFF
clone size: few; J gene: TRBJ1-1; D gene: -; V gene: TRBV27; CDR3 DNA: TGTGCCAGCAGTGCCACGATCGGACTCCTGAACACTGAAGCTTTCTTT; CDR3 protein: CASSATIGLLNTEAFF
clone size: -; J gene: TRBJ2-4; D gene: TRBD2; V gene: TRBV5-8; CDR3 DNA: TGTGCCAGCAGCTTGGGGTCAGCGGGAGGATTCAACATTCAGTACTTC; CDR3 protein: CASSLGSAGGFNIQYF
clone size: -; J gene: TRBJ1-3; D gene: -; V gene: TRBV7-6; CDR3 DNA: TGTGCCAGCAGCTCGACAGGTCCCTACTCTGGAAACACCATATATTTT; CDR3 protein: CASSSTGPYSGNTIYF
clone size: -; J gene: TRBJ2-1; D gene: TRBD1; V gene: TRBV6-4; CDR3 DNA: TGTGCCAGCAGTGAGGACAGGGCAGGGGGAGGTGAGCAGTTCTTC; CDR3 protein: CASSEDRAGGGEQFF
clone size: -; J gene: TRBJ2-5; D gene: -; V gene: TRBV7-9; CDR3 DNA: TGTGCCAGCAGCTTAGATTTCAAGACCCAGTACTTC; CDR3 protein: CASSLDFKTQYF
clone size: -; J gene: TRBJ2-1; D gene: TRBD2; V gene: TRBV28; CDR3 DNA: TGTGCCAGCAGTCGACCCGTGACTAGCGGGAGAGGCAATGAGCAGTTCTTC; CDR3 protein: CASSRPVTSGRGNEQFF
clone size: -; J gene: TRBJ2-5; D gene: TRBD1; V gene: TRBV13; CDR3 DNA: TGTGCCAGCAGCACCAACAGGGGGATGGGGCAAGAGACCCAGTACTTC; CDR3 protein: CASSTNRGMGQETQYF
clone size: -; J gene: TRBJ2-1; D gene: TRBD2; V gene: TRBV28; CDR3 DNA: TGTGCCAGCGCGACCCAACTAGCGGAATTTTACAATGAGCAGTTCTTC; CDR3 protein: CASATQLAEFYNEQFF
clone size: -; J gene: TRBJ2-1; D gene: TRBD2; V gene: TRBV4-3; CDR3 DNA: TGCGCCAGCAGCCGGGGGGGAGGGGCGGGAGGCTTTGAGCAGTTCTTC; CDR3 protein: CASSRGGGAGGFEQFF
clone size: -; J gene: TRBJ2-7; D gene: -; V gene: TRBV7-2; CDR3 DNA: TGTGCCAGCAGCTTGGGGAGCTACTCCTACGAGCAGTACTTC; CDR3 protein: CASSLGSYSYEQYF
clone size: -; J gene: TRBJ2-1; D gene: TRBD2; V gene: TRBV28; CDR3 DNA: TGTGCCAGCAGAAATCCGGGACTAGCGGGAGGGTCCCAGTTCTTC; CDR3 protein: CASRNPGLAGGSQFF
clone size: -; J gene: TRBJ2-1; D gene: -; V gene: TRBV29-1; CDR3 DNA: TGCAGCGTTGAAGGAGGGGCGGGAAGCTCCTACAATGAGCAGTTCTTC; CDR3 protein: CSVEGGAGSSYNEQFF
clone size: -; J gene: TRBJ2-7; D gene: TRBD2; V gene: TRBV2; CDR3 DNA: TGTGCCAGCAGACCTAGCGGGAGTTCCTACGAGCAGTACTTC; CDR3 protein: CASRPSGSSYEQYF
clone size: few; J gene: TRBJ2-7; D gene: TRBD1; V gene: TRBV30; CDR3 DNA: TGTGCCTGGGACAGGGGGAGCTACGAGCAGTACTTC; CDR3 protein: CAWDRGSYEQYF
clone size: -; J gene: TRBJ2-5; D gene: TRBD2; V gene: TRBV5-6; CDR3 DNA: TGTGCCAGCAGTTATGGACTAGCGCCCCAAGAGACCCAGTACTTC; CDR3 protein: CASSYGLAPQETQYF
clone size: -; J gene: TRBJ2-3; D gene: -; V gene: TRBV7-2; CDR3 DNA: TGTGCCAGCAGCTCCCAGGGGCAAGATACGCAGTATTTT; CDR3 protein: CASSSQGQDTQYF
clone size: -; J gene: TRBJ2-7; D gene: -; V gene: TRBV30; CDR3 DNA: TGTGCCTGGAACACAATCTACGAGCAGTACTTC; CDR3 protein: CAWNTIYEQYF
clone size: -; J gene: TRBJ2-7; D gene: -; V gene: TRBV27; CDR3 DNA: TGTGCCAGCAGTTTATATCGGGGTATCCACGAGCAGTACTTC; CDR3 protein: CASSLYRGIHEQYF
clone size: -; J gene: TRBJ1-2; D gene: TRBD1; V gene: TRBV5-1; CDR3 DNA: TGCGCCAGCAGCTTGGACAGGGGCAATGGCTACACCTTC; CDR3 protein: CASSLDRGNGYTF
clone size: -; J gene: TRBJ2-2; D gene: TRBD1; V gene: TRBV29-1; CDR3 DNA: TGCAGCGTTGGACAGGGGACGAACACCGGGGAGCTGTTTTTT; CDR3 protein: CSVGQGTNTGELFF
clone size: -; J gene: TRBJ1-1; D gene: -; V gene: TRBV6-5; CDR3 DNA: TGTGCCAGCAGTCAAGACGTGGTTAGGGGCGCTTTCTTT; CDR3 protein: CASSQDVVRGAFF
clone size: -; J gene: TRBJ2-5; D gene: -; V gene: TRBV5-6; CDR3 DNA: TGTGCCAGCAGCTTGGAGCTGAAAGAGACCCAGTACTTC; CDR3 protein: CASSLELKETQYF
clone size: -; J gene: TRBJ2-2; D gene: TRBD2; V gene: TRBV9; CDR3 DNA: TGTGCCAGCAGCCTATCCTCAGCGGGAGGGATCGGCGGGGAGCTGTTTTTT; CDR3 protein: CASSLSSAGGIGGELFF
clone size: -; J gene: TRBJ2-5; D gene: -; V gene: TRBV6-5; CDR3 DNA: TGTGCCAGCAGCAAGGAGTTGGGAGAGACCCAGTACTTC; CDR3 protein: CASSKELGETQYF